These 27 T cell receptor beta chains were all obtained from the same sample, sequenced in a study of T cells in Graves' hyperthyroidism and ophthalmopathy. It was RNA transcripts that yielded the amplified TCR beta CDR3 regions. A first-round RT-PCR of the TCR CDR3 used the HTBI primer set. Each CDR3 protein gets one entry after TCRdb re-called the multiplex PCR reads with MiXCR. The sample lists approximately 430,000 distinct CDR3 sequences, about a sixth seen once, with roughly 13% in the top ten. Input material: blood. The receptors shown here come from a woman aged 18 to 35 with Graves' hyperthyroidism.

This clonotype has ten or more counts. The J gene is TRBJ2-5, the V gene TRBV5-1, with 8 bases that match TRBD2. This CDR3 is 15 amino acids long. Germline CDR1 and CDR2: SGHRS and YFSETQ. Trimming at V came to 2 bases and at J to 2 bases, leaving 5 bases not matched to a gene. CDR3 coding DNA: TGCGCCAGCAGCTTCCCTAGCGGGCAACAAGAGACCCAGTACTTC. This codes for CASSFPSGQQETQYF.

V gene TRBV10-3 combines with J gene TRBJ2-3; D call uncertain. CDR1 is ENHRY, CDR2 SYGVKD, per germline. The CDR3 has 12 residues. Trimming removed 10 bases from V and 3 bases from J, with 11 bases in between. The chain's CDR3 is CATSVITDTQYF. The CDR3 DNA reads TGTGCCACCTCCGTTATTACAGATACGCAGTATTTT.

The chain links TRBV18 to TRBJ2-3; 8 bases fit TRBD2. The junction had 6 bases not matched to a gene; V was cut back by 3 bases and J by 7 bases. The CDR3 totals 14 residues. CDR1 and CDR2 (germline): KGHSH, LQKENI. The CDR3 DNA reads TGTGCCAGCTCACCCAGCGGGAGTGGGAATACGCAGTATTTT. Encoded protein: CASSPSGSGNTQYF.

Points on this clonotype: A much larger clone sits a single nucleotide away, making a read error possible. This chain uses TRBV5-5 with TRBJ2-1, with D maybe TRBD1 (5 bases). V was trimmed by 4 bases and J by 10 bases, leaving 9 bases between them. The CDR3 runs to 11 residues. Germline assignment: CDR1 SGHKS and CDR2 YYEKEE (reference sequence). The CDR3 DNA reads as TGTGCCAGCAGCCGGAAGGGGGAGCAGTTCTTC. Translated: CASSRKGEQFF.

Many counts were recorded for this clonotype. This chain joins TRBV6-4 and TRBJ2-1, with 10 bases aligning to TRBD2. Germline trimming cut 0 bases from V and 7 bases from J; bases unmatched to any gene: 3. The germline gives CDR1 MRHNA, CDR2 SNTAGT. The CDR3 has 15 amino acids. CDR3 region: CASSDSEAGGNEQFF. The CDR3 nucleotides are TGTGCCAGCAGTGACTCAGAAGCGGGGGGGAATGAGCAGTTCTTC.

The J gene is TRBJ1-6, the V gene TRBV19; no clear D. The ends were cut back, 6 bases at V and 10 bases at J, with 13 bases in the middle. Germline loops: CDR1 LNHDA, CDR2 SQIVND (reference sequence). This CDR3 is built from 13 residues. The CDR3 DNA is TGTGCCAGTAGGAACCAGAGGTCGTCACCCCTCCACTTT. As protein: CASRNQRSSPLHF.

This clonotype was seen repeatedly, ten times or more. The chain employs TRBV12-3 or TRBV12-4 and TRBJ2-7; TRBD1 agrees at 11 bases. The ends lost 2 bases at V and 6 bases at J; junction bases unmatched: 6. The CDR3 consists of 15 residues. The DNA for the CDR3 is TGTGCCAGCAGTTTATTCAGGACAGGGGGCTCCGAGCAGTACTTC. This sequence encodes CASSLFRTGGSEQYF.

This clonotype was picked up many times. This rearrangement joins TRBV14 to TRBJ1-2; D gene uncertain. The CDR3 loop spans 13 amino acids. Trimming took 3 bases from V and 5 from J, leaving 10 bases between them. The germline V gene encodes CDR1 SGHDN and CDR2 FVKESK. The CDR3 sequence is CASSHLRNYGYTF. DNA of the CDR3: TGTGCCAGCAGCCATCTCAGGAATTATGGCTACACCTTC.

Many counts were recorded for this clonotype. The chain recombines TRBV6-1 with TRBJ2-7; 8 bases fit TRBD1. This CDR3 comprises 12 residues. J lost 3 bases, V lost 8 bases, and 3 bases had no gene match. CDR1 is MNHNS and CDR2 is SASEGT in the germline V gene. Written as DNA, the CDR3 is TGTGCCAGCCGGGACAGGTTCTACGAGCAGTACTTC. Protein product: CASRDRFYEQYF.

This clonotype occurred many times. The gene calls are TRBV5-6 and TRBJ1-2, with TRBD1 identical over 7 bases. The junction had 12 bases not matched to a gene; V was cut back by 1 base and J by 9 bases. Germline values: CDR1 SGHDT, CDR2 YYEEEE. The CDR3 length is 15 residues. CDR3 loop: CASSLNPGTAASYTF. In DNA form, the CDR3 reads TGTGCCAGCAGCTTGAATCCCGGGACAGCCGCAAGCTACACCTTC. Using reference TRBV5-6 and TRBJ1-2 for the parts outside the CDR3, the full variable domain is DAGVTQSPTHLIKTRGQQVTLRCSPKSGHDTVSWYQQALGQGPQFIFQYYEEEERQRGNFPDRFSGHQFPNYSSELNVNALLLGDSALYLCASSLNPGTAASYTFGSGTRLTVV.

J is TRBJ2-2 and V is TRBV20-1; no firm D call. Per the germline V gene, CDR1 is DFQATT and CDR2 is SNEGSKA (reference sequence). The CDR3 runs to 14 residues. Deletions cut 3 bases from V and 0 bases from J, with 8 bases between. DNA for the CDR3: TGCAGTGCTAGTAGTACCGCGAACACCGGGGAGCTGTTTTTT. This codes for CSASSTANTGELFF.

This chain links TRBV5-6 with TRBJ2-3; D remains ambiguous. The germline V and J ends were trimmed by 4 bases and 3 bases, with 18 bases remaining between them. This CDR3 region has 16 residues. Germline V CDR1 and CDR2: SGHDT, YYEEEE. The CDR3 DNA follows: TGTGCCAGCAGCCCGTCTCCCTCGAGTGGGACAGATACGCAGTATTTT. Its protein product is CASSPSPSSGTDTQYF.

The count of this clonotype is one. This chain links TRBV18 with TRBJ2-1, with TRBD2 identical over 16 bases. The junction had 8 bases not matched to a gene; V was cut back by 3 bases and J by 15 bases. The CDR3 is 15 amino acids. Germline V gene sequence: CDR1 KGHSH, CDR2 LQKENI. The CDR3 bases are TGTGCCAGCTCACCCCCGGGACTAGCGGGAGGGATAACGTTCTTC. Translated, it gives CASSPPGLAGGITFF.

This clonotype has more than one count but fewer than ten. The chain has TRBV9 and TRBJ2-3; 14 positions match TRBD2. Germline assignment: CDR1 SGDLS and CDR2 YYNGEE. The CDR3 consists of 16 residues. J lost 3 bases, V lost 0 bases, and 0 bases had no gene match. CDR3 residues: CASSVGTSGRTDTQYF. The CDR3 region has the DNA TGTGCCAGCAGCGTAGGGACTAGCGGGAGGACAGATACGCAGTATTTT.

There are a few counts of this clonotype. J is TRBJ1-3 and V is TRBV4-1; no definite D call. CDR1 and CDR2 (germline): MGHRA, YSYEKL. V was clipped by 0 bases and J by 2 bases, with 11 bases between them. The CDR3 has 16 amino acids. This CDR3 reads CASSQDRTRPGNTIYF. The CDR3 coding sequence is TGCGCCAGCAGCCAAGATCGGACCCGGCCTGGAAACACCATATATTTT.

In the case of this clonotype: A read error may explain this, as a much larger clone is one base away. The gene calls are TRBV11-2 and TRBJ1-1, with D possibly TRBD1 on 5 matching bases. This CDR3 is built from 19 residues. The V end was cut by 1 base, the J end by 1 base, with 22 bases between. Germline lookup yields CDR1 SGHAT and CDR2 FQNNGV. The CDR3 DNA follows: TGTGCCAGCAGCTTAGGTTTCACCGTCGACAGCACCACGAACACTGAAGCTTTCTTT. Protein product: CASSLGFTVDSTTNTEAFF.

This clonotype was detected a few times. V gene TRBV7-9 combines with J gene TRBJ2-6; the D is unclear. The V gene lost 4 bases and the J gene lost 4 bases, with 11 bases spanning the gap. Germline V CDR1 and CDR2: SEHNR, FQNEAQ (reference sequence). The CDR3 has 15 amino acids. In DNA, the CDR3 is TGTGCCAGCAGCTCGACGGTGGGGGGGGCCAACGTCCTGACTTTC. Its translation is CASSSTVGGANVLTF.

In DNA, the CDR3 is TGTGCCAGCAGTGACTCGAAGGGCTCTGGGGCCAACGTCCTGACTTTC. It yields the protein CASSDSKGSGANVLTF. The rearrangement joins TRBV6-4 to TRBJ2-6, with D unclear. Germline loops: CDR1 MRHNA, CDR2 SNTAGT. The CDR3 length is 16 residues. With 0 bases removed from V and 0 bases from J, the gap between germline ends came to 6 bases.

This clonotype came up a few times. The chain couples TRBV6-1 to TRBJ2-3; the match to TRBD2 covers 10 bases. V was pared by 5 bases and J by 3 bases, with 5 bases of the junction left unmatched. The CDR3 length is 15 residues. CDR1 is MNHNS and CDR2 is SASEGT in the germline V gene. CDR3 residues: CASSLLAGVTDTQYF. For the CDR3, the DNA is TGTGCCAGCAGTTTGCTAGCGGGAGTAACAGATACGCAGTATTTT.

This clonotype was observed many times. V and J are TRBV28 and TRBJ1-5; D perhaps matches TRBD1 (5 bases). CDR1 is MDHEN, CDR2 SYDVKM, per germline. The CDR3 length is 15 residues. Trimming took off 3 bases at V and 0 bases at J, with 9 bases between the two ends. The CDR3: CASSFGGSSNQPQHF. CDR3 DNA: TGTGCCAGCAGTTTCGGGGGTTCTAGCAATCAGCCCCAGCATTTT.

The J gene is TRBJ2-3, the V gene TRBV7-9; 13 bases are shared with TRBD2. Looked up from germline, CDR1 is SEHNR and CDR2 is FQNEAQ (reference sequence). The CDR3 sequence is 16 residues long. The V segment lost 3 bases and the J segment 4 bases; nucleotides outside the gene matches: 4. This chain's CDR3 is CASSLRLAGGADTQYF. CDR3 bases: TGTGCCAGCAGCTTGCGACTAGCGGGGGGCGCAGATACGCAGTATTTT.

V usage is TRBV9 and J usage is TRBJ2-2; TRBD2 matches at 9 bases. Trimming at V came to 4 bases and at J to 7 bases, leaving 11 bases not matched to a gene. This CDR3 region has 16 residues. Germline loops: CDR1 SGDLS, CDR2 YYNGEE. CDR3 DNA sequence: TGTGCCAGCAGCCCCCCCAGCGGGAGGAAGAACGGGGAGCTGTTTTTT. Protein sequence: CASSPPSGRKNGELFF.

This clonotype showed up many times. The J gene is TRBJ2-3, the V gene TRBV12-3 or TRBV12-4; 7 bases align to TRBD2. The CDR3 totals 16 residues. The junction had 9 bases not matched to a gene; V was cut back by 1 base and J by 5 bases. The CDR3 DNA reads TGTGCCAGCAGTTTAGTGGGGGGAGGGCCGGAAGATACGCAGTATTTT. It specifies CASSLVGGGPEDTQYF.

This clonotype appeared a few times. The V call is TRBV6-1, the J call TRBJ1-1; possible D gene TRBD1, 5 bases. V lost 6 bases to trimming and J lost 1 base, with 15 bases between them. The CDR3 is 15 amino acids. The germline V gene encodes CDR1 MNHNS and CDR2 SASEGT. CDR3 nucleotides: TGTGCCAGCAGGGACCTGGACAAATCGAACACTGAAGCTTTCTTT. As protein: CASRDLDKSNTEAFF.

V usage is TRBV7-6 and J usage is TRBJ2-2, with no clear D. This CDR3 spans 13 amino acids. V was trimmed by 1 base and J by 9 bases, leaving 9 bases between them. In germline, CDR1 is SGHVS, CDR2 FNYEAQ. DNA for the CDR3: TGTGCCAGCAGCTTAGGGCGAGCCAGGGAGCTGTTTTTT. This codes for CASSLGRARELFF.

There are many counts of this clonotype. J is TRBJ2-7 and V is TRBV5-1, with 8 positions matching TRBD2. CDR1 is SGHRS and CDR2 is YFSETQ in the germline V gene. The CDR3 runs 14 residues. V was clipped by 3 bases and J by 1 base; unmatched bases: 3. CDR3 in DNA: TGCGCCAGCAGCTGGACTAGCTTTTCCTACGAGCAGTACTTC. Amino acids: CASSWTSFSYEQYF.

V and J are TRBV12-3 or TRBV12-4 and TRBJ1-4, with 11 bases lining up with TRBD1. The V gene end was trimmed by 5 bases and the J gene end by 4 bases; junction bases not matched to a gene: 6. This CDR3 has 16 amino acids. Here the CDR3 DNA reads TGTGCCAGCAGTCTTTATGGGACAGGGGGTAATGAAAAACTGTTTTTT. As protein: CASSLYGTGGNEKLFF.